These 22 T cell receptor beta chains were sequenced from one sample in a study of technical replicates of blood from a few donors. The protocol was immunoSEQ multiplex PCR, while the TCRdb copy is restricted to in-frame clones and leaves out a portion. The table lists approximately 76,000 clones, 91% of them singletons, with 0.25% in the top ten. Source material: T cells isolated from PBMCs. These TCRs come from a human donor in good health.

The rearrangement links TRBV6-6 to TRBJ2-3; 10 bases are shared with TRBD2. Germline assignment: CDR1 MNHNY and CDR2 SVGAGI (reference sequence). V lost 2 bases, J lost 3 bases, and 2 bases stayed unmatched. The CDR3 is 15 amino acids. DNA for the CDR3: TGTGCCAGCAGTTACGTACTAGCGGGGACAGATACGCAGTATTTT. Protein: CASSYVLAGTDTQYF.

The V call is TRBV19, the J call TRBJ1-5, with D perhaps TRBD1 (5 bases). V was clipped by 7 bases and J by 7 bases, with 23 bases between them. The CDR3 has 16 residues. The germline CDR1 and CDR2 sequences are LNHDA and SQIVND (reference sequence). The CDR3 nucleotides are TGTGCCAGTACAAGGCGGGACGTTTTAACACCCCAGCCCCAGCATTTT. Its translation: CASTRRDVLTPQPQHF.

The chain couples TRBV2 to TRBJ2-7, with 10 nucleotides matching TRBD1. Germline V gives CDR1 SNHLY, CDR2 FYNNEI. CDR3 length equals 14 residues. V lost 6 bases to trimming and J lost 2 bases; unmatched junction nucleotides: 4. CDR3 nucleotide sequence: TGTGCCAGCAGCCGGGACAGGGGTACCTACGAGCAGTACTTC. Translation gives CASSRDRGTYEQYF.

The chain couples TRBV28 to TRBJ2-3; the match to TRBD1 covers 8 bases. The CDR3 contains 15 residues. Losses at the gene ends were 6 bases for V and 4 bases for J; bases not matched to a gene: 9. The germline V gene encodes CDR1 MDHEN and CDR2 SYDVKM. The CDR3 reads CASRSYQGAADTQYF. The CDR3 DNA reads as TGTGCCAGCAGATCTTATCAGGGGGCTGCAGATACGCAGTATTTT.

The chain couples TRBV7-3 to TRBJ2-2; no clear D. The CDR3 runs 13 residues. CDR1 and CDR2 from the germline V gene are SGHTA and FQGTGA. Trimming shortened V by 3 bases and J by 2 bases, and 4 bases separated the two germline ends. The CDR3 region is CASSFYNTGELFF. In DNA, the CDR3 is TGTGCCAGCAGCTTTTATAACACCGGGGAGCTGTTTTTT.

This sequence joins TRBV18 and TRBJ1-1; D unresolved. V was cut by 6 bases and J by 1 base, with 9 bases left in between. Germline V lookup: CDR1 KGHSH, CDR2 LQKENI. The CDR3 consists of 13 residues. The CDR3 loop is CASSRTGNTEAFF. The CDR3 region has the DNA TGTGCCAGCTCTCGAACGGGGAACACTGAAGCTTTCTTT.

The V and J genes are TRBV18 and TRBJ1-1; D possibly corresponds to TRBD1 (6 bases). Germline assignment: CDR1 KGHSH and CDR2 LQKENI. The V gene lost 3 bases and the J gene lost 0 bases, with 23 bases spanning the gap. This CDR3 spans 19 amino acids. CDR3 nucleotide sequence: TGTGCCAGCTCACCCCGGCGACCCGCCAGGGGCATCATGAACACTGAAGCTTTCTTT. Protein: CASSPRRPARGIMNTEAFF.

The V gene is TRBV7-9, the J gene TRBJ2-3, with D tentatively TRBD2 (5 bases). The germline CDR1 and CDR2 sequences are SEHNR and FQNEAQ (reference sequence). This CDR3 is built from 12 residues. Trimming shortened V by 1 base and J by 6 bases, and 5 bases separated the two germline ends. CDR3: CASSLERDTQYF. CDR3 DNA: TGTGCCAGCAGCTTAGAGCGGGATACGCAGTATTTT.

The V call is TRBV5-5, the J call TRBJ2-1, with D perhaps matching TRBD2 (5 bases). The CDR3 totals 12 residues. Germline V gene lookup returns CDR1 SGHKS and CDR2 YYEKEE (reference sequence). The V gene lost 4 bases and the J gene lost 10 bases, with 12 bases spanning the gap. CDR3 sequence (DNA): TGTGCCAGCAGCCAGTGGGGAGACGAGCAGTTCTTC. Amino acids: CASSQWGDEQFF.

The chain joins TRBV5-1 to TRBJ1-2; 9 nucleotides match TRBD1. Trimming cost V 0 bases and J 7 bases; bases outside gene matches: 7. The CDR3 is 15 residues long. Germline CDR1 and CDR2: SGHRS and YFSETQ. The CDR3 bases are TGCGCCAGCAGCTTGGAGGCACAGGGGGCTGGTGGCTACACCTTC. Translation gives CASSLEAQGAGGYTF.

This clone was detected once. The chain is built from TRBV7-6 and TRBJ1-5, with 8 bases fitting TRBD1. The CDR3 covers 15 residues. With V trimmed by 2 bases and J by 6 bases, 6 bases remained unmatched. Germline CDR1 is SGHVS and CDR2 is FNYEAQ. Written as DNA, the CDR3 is TGTGCCAGCAGCTTAAGGACAGGGAAAGGTCAGCCCCAGCATTTT. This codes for CASSLRTGKGQPQHF.

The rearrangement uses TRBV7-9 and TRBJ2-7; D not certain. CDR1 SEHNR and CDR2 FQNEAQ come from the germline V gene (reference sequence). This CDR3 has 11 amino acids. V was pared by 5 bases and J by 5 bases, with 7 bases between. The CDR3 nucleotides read TGTGCCAGCAGCCCATTTGACGAGCAGTACTTC. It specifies CASSPFDEQYF. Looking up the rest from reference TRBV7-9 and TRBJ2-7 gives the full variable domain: DTGVSQNPRHKITKRGQNVTFRCDPISEHNRLYWYRQTLGQGPEFLTYFQNEAQLEKSRLLSDRFSAERPKGSFSTLEIQRTEQGDSAMYLCASSPFDEQYFGPGTRLTVT.

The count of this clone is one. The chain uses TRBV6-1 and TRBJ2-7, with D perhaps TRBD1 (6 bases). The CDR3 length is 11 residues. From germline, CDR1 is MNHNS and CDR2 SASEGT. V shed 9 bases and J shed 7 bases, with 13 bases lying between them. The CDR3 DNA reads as TGTGCCAGTACTAGGGGGTTGGAGCAGTACTTC. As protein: CASTRGLEQYF.

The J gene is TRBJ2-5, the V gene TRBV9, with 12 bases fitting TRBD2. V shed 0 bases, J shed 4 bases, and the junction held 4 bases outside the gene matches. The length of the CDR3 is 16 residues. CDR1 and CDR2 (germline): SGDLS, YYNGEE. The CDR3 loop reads CASSVVGGLAGETQYF. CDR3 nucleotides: TGTGCCAGCAGCGTAGTTGGGGGACTAGCGGGAGAGACCCAGTACTTC.

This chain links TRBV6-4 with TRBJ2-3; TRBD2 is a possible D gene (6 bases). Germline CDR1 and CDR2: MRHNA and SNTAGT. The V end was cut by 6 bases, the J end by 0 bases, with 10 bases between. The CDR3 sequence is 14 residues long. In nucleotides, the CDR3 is TGTGCCAGCAGCGGGAGCGAGAGCACAGATACGCAGTATTTT. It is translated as CASSGSESTDTQYF.

The CDR3 nucleotides read TGTGCCAGCAGTTACAGAGCGGGAACCTCCTACGAGCAGTACTTC. This codes for CASSYRAGTSYEQYF. This chain uses TRBV6-5 with TRBJ2-7; the match to TRBD2 covers 7 bases. Looked up from germline, CDR1 is MNHEY and CDR2 is SVGAGI. The CDR3 loop spans 15 amino acids. With V trimmed by 2 bases and J by 0 bases, 4 bases remained unmatched.

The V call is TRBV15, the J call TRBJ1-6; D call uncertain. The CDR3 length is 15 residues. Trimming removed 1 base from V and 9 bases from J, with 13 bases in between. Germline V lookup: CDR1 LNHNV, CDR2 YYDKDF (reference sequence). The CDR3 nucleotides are TGTGCCACCAGCAGAGCCCGCGGGGAAGGTTCACCCCTCCACTTT. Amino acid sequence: CATSRARGEGSPLHF. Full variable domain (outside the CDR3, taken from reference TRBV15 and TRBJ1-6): DAMVIQNPRYQVTQFGKPVTLSCSQTLNHNVMYWYQQKSSQAPKLLFHYYDKDFNNEADTPDNFQSRRPNTSFCFLDIRSPGLGDTAMYLCATSRARGEGSPLHFGNGTRLTVT.

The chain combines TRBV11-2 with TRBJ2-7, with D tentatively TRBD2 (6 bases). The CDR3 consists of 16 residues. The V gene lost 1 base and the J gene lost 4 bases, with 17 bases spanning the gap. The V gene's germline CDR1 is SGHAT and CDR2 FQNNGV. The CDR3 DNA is TGTGCCAGCAGCTTAGTCTCGGGCGGAGGGTTTTACGAGCAGTACTTC. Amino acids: CASSLVSGGGFYEQYF.

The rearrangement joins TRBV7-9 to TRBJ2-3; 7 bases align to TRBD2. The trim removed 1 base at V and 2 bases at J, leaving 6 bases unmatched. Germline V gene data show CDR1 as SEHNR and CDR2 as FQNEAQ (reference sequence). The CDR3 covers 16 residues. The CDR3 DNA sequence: TGTGCCAGCAGCTTAGGCAGACTAGCTGCCACAGATACGCAGTATTTT. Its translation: CASSLGRLAATDTQYF.

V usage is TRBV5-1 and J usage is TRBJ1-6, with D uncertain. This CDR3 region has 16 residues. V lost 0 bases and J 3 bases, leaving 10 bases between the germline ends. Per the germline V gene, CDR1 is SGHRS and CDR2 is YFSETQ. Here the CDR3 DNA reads TGCGCCAGCAGCTTGGTGTTGCAGGACTATAATTCACCCCTCCACTTT. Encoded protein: CASSLVLQDYNSPLHF.

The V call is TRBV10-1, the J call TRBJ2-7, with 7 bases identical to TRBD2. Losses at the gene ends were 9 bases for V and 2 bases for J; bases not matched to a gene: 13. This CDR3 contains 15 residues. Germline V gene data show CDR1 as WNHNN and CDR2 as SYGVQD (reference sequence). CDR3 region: CARQKHPGLTYEQYF. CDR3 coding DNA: TGCGCCAGGCAGAAACACCCGGGACTAACCTACGAGCAGTACTTC.

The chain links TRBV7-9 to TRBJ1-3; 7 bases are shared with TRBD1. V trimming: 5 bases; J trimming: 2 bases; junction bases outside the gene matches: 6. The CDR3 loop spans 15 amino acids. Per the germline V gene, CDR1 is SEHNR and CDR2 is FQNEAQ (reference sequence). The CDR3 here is CASSPRGLTGNTIYF. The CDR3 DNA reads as TGTGCCAGCAGCCCCAGGGGGTTGACTGGAAACACCATATATTTT.